The 3 T cell receptor beta chains below were found in one sample sequenced in a study of blood T cell repertoires in COVID-19. The assay was immunoSEQ multiplex PCR, and TCRdb's table has in-frame clones only and misses some. The sample consists of about 150,000 clones, roughly 84% of them appearing once. Material: peripheral blood. These receptors were collected from a man aged 60 to 75 with COVID-19, enrolled during active disease.

V gene TRBV18 combines with J gene TRBJ1-2, with D possibly being TRBD1 (5 bases). There are 15 residues in the CDR3. The germline V gene encodes CDR1 KGHSH and CDR2 LQKENI. Trimming cost V 4 bases and J 0 bases, with 12 bases left between them. The CDR3: CASSLQAGTNYGYTF. CDR3 DNA sequence: TGTGCCAGCTCACTACAGGCAGGGACTAACTATGGCTACACCTTC.

This clone was detected only a few times. The chain carries TRBV27 and TRBJ2-5; 10 positions match TRBD1. Germline CDR1 reads MNHEY; CDR2 reads SMNVEV (reference sequence). After removal of 1 base from V and 4 bases from J, the junction contained 9 bases not matched to a gene. This CDR3 is built from 17 residues. CDR3 DNA: TGTGCCAGCAGTTTATTTTGGACAGGGGGTTCGTTAGAGACCCAGTACTTC. It yields the protein CASSLFWTGGSLETQYF.

The chain uses TRBV7-2 and TRBJ1-2; 12 bases are a match to TRBD1. This CDR3 spans 16 amino acids. The germline gives CDR1 SGHTA, CDR2 FQGNSA. V shed 5 bases and J 5 bases; nucleotides not matched to a gene: 9. This chain's CDR3 is CASSTGTGGWGYGYTF. CDR3 nucleotide sequence: TGTGCCAGCAGCACCGGGACAGGGGGCTGGGGATATGGCTACACCTTC.